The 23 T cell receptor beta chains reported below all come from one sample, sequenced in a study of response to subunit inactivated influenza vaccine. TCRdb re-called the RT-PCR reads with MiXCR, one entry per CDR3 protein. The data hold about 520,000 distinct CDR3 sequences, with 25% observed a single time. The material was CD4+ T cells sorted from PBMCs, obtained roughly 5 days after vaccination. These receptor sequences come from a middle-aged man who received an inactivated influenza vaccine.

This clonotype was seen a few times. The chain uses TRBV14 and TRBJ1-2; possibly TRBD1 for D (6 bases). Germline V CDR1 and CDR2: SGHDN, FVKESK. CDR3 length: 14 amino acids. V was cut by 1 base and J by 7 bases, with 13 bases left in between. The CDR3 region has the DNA TGTGCCAGCAGCCAAGTGACTGGACAGCTTGGCTACACCTTC. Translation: CASSQVTGQLGYTF.

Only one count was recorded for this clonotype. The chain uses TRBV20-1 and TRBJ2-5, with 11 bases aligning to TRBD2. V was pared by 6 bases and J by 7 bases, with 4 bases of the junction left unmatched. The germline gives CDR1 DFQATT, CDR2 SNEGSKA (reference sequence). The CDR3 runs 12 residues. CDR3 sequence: CSATSGSGTQYF. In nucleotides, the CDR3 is TGCAGTGCAACTAGCGGGAGCGGGACCCAGTACTTC.

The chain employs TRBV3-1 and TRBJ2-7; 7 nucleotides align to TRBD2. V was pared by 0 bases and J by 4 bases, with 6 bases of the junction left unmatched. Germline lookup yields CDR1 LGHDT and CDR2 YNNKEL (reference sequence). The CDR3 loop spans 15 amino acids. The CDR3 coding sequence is TGTGCCAGCAGCCAAGATAGGCTAGCGGTTTACGAGCAGTACTTC. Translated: CASSQDRLAVYEQYF.

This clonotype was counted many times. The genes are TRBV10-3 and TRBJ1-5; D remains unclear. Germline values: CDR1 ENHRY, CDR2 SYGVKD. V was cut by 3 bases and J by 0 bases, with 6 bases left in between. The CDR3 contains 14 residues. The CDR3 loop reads CAISDADSNQPQHF. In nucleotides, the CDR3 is TGTGCCATCAGTGATGCGGATAGCAATCAGCCCCAGCATTTT.

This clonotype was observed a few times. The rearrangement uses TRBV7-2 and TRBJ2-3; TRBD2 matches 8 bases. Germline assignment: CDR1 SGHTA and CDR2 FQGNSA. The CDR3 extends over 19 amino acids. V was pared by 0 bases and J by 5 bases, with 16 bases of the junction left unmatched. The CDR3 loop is CASSLARTQRGIPGDTQYF. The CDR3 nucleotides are TGTGCCAGCAGCTTAGCGAGGACTCAGCGGGGGATCCCCGGAGATACGCAGTATTTT.

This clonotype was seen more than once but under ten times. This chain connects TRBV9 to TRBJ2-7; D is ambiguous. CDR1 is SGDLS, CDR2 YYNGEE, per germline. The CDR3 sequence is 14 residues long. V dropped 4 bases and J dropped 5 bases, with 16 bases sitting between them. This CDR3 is CASSLQISPNEQYF. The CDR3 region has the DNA TGTGCCAGCAGCCTACAAATCTCCCCTAACGAGCAGTACTTC.

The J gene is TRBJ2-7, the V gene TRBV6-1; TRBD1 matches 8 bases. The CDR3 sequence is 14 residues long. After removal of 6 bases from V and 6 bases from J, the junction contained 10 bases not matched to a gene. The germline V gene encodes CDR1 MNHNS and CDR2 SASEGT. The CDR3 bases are TGTGCCAGCAGAAACAGGGGGGACTCACGCGAGCAGTACTTC. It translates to CASRNRGDSREQYF.

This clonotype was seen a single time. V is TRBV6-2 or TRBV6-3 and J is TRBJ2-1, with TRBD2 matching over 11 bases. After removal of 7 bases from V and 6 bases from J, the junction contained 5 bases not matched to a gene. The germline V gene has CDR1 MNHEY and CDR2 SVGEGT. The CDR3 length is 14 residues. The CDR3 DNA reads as TGTGCCAGCACCCGAGGACTAGCGGGCAATGAGCAGTTCTTC. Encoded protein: CASTRGLAGNEQFF.

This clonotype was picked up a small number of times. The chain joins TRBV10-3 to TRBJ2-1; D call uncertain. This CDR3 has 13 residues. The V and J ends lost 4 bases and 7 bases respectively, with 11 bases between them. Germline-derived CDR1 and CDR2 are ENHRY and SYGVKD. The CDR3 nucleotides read TGTGCCATCAGTGCGGCTTGGGCTAATGAGCAGTTCTTC. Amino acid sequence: CAISAAWANEQFF.

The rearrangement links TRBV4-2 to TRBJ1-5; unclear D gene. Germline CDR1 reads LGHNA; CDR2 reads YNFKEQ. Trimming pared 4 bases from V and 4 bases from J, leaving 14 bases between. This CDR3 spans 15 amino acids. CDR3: CASSPTLSRNQPQHF. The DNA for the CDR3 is TGTGCCAGCAGCCCCACTCTCTCCCGAAATCAGCCCCAGCATTTT.

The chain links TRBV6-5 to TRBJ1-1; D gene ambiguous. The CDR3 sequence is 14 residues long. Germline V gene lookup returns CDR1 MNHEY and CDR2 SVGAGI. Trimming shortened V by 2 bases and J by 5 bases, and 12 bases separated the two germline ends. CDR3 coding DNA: TGTGCCAGCAGTTACCCGGTGGGAGTGACTGAAGCTTTCTTT. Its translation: CASSYPVGVTEAFF.

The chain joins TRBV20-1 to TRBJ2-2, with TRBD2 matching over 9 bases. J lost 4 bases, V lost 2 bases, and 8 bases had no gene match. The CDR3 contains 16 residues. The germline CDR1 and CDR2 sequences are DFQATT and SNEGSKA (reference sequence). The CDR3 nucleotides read TGCAGTGCTAGAACACGACTAGCGGAGACCACCGGGGAGCTGTTTTTT. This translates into CSARTRLAETTGELFF.

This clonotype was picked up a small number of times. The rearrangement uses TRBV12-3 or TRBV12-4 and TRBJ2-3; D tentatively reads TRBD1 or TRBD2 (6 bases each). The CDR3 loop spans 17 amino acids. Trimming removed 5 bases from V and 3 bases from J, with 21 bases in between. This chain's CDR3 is CASSPGGRSPETDTQYF. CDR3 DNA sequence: TGTGCCAGCAGTCCCGGGGGCAGGAGCCCCGAGACAGATACGCAGTATTTT.

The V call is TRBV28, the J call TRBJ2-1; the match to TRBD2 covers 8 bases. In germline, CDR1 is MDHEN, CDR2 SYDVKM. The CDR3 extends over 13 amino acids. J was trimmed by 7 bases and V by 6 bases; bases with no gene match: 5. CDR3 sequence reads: CASRMGLENEQFF. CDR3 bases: TGTGCCAGCAGGATGGGACTAGAGAATGAGCAGTTCTTC.

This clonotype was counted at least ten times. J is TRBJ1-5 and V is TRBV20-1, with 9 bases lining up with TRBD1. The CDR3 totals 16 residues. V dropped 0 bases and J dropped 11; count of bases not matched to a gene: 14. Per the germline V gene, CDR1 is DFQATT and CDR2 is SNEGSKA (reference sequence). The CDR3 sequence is CSARDPRQGEDWTQHF. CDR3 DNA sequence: TGCAGTGCTAGAGATCCTCGACAGGGGGAGGATTGGACCCAGCATTTT.

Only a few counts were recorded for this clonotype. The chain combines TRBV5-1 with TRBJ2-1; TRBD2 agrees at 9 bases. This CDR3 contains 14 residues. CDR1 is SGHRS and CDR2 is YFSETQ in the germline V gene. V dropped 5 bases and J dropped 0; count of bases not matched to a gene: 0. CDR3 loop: CASRTSGSYNEQFF. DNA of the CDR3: TGCGCCAGCAGGACTAGCGGCTCCTACAATGAGCAGTTCTTC.

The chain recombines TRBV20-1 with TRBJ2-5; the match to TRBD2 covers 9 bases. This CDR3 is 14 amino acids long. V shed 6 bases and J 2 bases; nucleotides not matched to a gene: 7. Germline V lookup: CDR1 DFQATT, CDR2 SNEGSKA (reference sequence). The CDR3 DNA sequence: TGCAGTGCCCTGAGCCTAGCGGGACAAGAGACCCAGTACTTC. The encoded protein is CSALSLAGQETQYF.

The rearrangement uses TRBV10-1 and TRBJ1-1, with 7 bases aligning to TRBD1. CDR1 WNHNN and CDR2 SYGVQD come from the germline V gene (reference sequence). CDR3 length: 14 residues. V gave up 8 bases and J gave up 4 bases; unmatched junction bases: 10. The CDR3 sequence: CASSRQGSGTEAFF. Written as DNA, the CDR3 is TGCGCCAGCTCTAGACAGGGATCGGGCACTGAAGCTTTCTTT.

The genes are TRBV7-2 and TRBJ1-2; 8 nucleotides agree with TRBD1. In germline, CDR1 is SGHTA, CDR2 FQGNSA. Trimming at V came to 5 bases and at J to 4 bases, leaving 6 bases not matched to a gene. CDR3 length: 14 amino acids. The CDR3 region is CASSPMGQVYGYTF. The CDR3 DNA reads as TGTGCCAGCAGCCCCATGGGACAGGTCTATGGCTACACCTTC.

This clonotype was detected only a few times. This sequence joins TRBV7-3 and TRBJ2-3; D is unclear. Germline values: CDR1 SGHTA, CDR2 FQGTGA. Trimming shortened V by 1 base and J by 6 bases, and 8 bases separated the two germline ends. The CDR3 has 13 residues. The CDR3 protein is CASSLSRSDTQYF. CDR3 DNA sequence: TGTGCCAGCAGCTTAAGCAGGTCGGATACGCAGTATTTT. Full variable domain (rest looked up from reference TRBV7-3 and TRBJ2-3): GAGVSQTPSNKVTEKGKYVELRCDPISGHTALYWYRQSLGQGPEFLIYFQGTGAADDSGLPNDRFFAVRPEGSVSTLKIQRTERGDSAVYLCASSLSRSDTQYFGPGTRLTVL.

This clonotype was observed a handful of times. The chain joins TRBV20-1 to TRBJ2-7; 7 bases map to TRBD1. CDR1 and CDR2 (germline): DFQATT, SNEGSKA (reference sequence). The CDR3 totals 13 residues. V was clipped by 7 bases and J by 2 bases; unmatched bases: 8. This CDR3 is CSVFRTGPYEQYF. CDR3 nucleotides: TGCAGTGTGTTTCGGACAGGACCCTACGAGCAGTACTTC.

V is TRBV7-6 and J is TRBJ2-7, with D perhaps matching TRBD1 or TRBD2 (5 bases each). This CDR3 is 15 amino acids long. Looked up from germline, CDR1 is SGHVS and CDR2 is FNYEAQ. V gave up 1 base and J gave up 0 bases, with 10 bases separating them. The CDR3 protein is CASSLGDRISYEQYF. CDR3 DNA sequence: TGTGCCAGCAGCTTAGGGGACCGAATCTCCTACGAGCAGTACTTC.

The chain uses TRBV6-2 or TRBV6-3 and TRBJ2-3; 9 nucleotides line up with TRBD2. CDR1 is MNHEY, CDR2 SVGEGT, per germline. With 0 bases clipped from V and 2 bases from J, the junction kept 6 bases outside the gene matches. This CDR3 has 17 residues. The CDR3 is CASSYSVASGDTDTQYF. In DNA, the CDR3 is TGTGCCAGCAGTTACTCGGTGGCTAGCGGGGACACAGATACGCAGTATTTT.